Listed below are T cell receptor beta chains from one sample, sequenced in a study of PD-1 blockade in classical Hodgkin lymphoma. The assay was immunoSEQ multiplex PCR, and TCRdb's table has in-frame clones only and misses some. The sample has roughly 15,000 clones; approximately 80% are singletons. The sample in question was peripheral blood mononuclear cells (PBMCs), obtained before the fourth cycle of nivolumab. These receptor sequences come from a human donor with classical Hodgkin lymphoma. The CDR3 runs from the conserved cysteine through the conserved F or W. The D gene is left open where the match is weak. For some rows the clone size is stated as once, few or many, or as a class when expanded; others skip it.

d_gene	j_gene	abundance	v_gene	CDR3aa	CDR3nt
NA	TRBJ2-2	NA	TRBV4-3	CASSPSGGLRQTGELFF	TGCGCCAGCAGCCCATCAGGGGGGCTCCGGCAAACCGGGGAGCTGTTTTTT
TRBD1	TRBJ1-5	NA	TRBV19	CASSIGQGFSNQPQHF	TGTGCCAGTAGTATAGGACAGGGCTTCTCCAATCAGCCCCAGCATTTT
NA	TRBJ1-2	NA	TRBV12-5	CASGLASEGIASGYTF	TGTGCTAGTGGTTTGGCCTCTGAGGGGATCGCTAGTGGCTACACCTTC
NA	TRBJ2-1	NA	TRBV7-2	CASSLFALQGNEQFF	TGTGCCAGCAGCTTATTCGCCCTCCAGGGGAATGAGCAGTTCTTC
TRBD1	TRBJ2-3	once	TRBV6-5	CASSRDRGPDTQYF	TGTGCCAGCAGCCGGGACAGGGGGCCAGATACGCAGTATTTT
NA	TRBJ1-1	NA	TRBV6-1	CASSEDGRNTEAFF	TGTGCCAGCAGTGAAGATGGCAGGAACACTGAAGCTTTCTTT
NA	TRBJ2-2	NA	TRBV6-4	CASSETGQGPTGELFF	TGTGCCAGCAGTGAGACAGGCCAGGGTCCAACCGGGGAGCTGTTTTTT
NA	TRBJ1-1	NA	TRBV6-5	CASSYEEGRNTEAFF	TGTGCCAGCAGTTACGAGGAGGGCCGGAACACTGAAGCTTTCTTT
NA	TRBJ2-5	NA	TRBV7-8	CASSRGWGRETQYF	TGTGCCAGCAGTCGCGGGTGGGGGCGAGAGACCCAGTACTTC
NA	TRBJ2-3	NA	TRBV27	CASNPLRTDTDTQYF	TGTGCCAGCAACCCCCTACGGACGGACACAGATACGCAGTATTTT
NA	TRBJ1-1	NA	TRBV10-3	CAISDGELAEAFF	TGTGCCATCAGTGACGGGGAGCTCGCTGAAGCTTTCTTT
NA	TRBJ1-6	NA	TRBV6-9	CASSSTGTYNSPLHF	TGTGCCAGCAGTTCCACAGGGACCTATAATTCACCCCTCCACTTT
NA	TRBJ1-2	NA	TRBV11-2	CASSLDVRVGGYTF	TGTGCCAGCAGCTTAGATGTCAGGGTTGGAGGCTACACCTTC
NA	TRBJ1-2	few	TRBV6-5	CASSYGLGINYGYTF	TGTGCCAGCAGTTACGGGCTGGGAATTAACTATGGCTACACCTTC
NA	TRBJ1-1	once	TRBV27	CASSLFRLNTEAFF	TGTGCCAGCAGTTTATTTCGGTTGAACACTGAAGCTTTCTTT
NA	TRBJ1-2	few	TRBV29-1	CSVAGGGSGGYTF	TGCAGCGTTGCGGGGGGCGGATCTGGGGGCTACACCTTC
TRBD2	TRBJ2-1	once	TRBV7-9	CASGRSLAGGLVQFF	TGTGCCAGCGGACGATCCCTAGCGGGGGGGCTTGTGCAGTTCTTC
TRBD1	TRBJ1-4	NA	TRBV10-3	CAISESNDRGGEKLFF	TGTGCCATCAGTGAAAGTAACGACAGGGGGGGTGAAAAACTGTTTTTT
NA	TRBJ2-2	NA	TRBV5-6	CASSLVWARGTGELFF	TGTGCCAGCAGCTTGGTATGGGCGCGGGGCACCGGGGAGCTGTTTTTT
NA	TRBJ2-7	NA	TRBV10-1	CASSPAGMWDEQYF	TGCGCCAGCAGTCCGGCAGGGATGTGGGACGAGCAGTACTTC
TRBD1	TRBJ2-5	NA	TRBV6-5	CASTLRDRNQETQYF	TGTGCCAGCACCCTAAGGGACAGGAACCAAGAGACCCAGTACTTC
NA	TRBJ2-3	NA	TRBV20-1	CSASRTDTQYF	TGCAGTGCTAGTCGCACAGATACGCAGTATTTT
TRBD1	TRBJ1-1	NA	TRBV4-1	CASSQADRGTEAFF	TGCGCCAGCAGCCAAGCGGACAGGGGCACTGAAGCTTTCTTT
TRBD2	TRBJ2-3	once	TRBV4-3	CASSYRGLAGVDTQYF	TGCGCCAGCAGCTACCGGGGACTAGCGGGGGTTGATACGCAGTATTTT
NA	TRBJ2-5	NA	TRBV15	CATSRGVETQYF	TGTGCCACCAGCAGAGGCGTGGAGACCCAGTACTTC
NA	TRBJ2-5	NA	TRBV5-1	CASRGLQETQYF	TGCGCCAGCAGGGGACTCCAAGAGACCCAGTACTTC
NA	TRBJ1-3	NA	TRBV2	CASSYRGGTNGNTIYF	TGTGCCAGCAGCTACCGCGGGGGGACAAATGGAAACACCATATATTTT
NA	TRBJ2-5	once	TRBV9	CASSKQTTGETQYF	TGTGCCAGCAGCAAACAGACGACGGGAGAGACCCAGTACTTC
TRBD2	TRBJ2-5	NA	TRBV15	CATTWGGSRETQYF	TGTGCCACCACCTGGGGAGGGTCTCGAGAGACCCAGTACTTC
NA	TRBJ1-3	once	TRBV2	CASSDSGNTIYF	TGTGCCAGCAGTGATAGCGGAAACACCATATATTTT
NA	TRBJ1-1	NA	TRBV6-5	CASNMGSNMNTEAFF	TGTGCCAGCAACATGGGTTCTAACATGAACACTGAAGCTTTCTTT
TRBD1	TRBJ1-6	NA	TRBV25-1	CASSSHTGVLSPLHF	TGTGCCAGCAGTTCCCACACAGGGGTGTTATCACCCCTCCACTTT
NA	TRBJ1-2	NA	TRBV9	CASSLRGGYTF	TGTGCCAGCAGCCTGAGGGGCGGCTACACCTTC
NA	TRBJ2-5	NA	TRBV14	CASSPRWGLGETQYF	TGTGCCAGCAGCCCGAGATGGGGATTAGGGGAGACCCAGTACTTC
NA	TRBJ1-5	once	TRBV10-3	CAISESRQFSNQPQHF	TGTGCCATCAGTGAGTCGAGACAGTTTAGCAATCAGCCCCAGCATTTT
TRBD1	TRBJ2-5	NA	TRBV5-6	CASSSDRGVGTQYF	TGTGCCAGCAGCTCCGACAGGGGGGTCGGGACCCAGTACTTC
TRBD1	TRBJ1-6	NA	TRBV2	CASSWTGSPLHF	TGTGCCAGCAGTTGGACAGGATCACCCCTCCACTTT
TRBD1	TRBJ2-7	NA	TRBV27	CASSLWTGGEQYF	TGTGCCAGCAGTTTGTGGACAGGGGGCGAGCAGTACTTC
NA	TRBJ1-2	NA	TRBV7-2	CASSFGFGYGYTF	TGTGCCAGCAGCTTTGGCTTCGGCTATGGCTACACCTTC
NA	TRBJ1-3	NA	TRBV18	CASSGGLVASGNTIYF	TGTGCCAGCTCAGGGGGTCTCGTGGCTTCTGGAAACACCATATATTTT
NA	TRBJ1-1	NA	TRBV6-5	CASSYTRGTEAFF	TGTGCCAGCAGTTACACTAGGGGCACTGAAGCTTTCTTT
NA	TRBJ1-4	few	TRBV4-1	CASSASGATNEKLFF	TGCGCCAGCAGCGCCTCTGGGGCAACTAATGAAAAACTGTTTTTT
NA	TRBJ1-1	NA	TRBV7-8	CASSWEQGWHTEAFF	TGTGCCAGCAGCTGGGAACAGGGATGGCACACTGAAGCTTTCTTT
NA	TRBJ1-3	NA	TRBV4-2	CASSQDEFRRAGNTIYF	TGTGCCAGCAGCCAAGATGAGTTCAGAAGGGCCGGAAACACCATATATTTT
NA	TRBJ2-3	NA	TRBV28	CASSFRDRSPDTQYF	TGTGCCAGCAGTTTCCGAGACAGGTCCCCAGATACGCAGTATTTT
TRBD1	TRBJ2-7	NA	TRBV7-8	CASSPRTGSIRQYF	TGTGCCAGCAGCCCTCGGACAGGGTCCATACGGCAGTACTTC
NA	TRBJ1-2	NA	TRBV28	CASSLIQGIYGYTF	TGTGCCAGCAGTTTGATCCAAGGAATCTATGGCTACACCTTC
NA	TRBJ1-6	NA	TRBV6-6	CASGGRIWGSPLHF	TGTGCCAGCGGGGGGCGGATTTGGGGTTCACCCCTCCACTTT
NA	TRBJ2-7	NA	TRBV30	CAWTSSYEQYF	TGTGCCTGGACTAGTTCCTACGAGCAGTACTTC
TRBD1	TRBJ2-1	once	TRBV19	CASTQGTGGENEQFF	TGTGCCAGTACCCAGGGGACAGGGGGCGAGAATGAGCAGTTCTTC
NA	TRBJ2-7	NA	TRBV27	CASSLSPGRTYEQYF	TGTGCCAGCAGTTTATCCCCGGGCCGGACCTACGAGCAGTACTTC
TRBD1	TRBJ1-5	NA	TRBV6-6	CASSQQGYSNQPQHF	TGTGCCAGCAGTCAACAGGGGTATAGCAATCAGCCCCAGCATTTT
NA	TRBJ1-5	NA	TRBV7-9	CASSLGVESNQPQHF	TGTGCCAGCAGCCTGGGTGTGGAAAGCAATCAGCCCCAGCATTTT
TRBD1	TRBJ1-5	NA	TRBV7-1	CASSSGTGGQPQHF	TGTGCCAGCAGCAGCGGGACAGGGGGTCAGCCCCAGCATTTT
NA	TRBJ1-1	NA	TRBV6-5	CASSYDPARVTEAFF	TGTGCCAGCAGTTATGACCCAGCGCGCGTCACTGAAGCTTTCTTT
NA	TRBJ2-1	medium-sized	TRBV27	CASSLSGPQNWNEQFF	TGTGCCAGCAGTTTATCCGGGCCCCAAAATTGGAATGAGCAGTTCTTC
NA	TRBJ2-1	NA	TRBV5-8	CASRPTGLSYNEQFF	TGTGCCAGCAGACCTACAGGACTTTCTTACAATGAGCAGTTCTTC
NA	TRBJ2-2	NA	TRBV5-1	CASSLRGGGELFF	TGCGCCAGCAGCTTGAGGGGCGGCGGGGAGCTGTTTTTT
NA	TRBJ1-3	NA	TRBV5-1	CASSPREANSGNTIYF	TGCGCCAGCAGCCCCCGGGAGGCTAACTCTGGAAACACCATATATTTT
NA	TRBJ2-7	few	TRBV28	CASSLLRAARQYF	TGTGCCAGCAGTTTATTACGGGCCGCCAGGCAGTACTTC